This TCR beta chain derives from a study of T-cell memory formation after mild COVID-19. Study-level results: Researchers report contracting CD4+ clones mostly in CM and EM, with CD8+ clones in EMRA.

Constant-segment primers were used for 5'RACE, and the resulting TCR alpha and TCR beta cDNA libraries carried sample barcodes and UMIs. Using its own MiXCR run on the 5' RACE reads, TCRdb lists one record per CDR3 protein. The sample records 40,000 to 55,000 distinct CDR3 sequences, around 10% being singletons. As concerns this clonotype: As yet, its antigen is unknown.

This CDR3 has 15 residues. Germline lookup yields CDR1 SGDLS and CDR2 YYNGEE. Trimming cost V 2 bases and J 0 bases, with 10 bases left between them. Sequencing used PBMCs or a T cell subset sorted from them (not recorded which). This receptor was obtained from a man aged 18 to 30 who had mild COVID-19 (a few samples of this study predate the infection). Cell type and time point are not known. The genes are TRBV9 and TRBJ2-3, with TRBD2 as a possible D gene (5 bases). CDR3 bases: TGTGCCAGCAGCGTTAGAGGGAGCAGCACAGATACGCAGTATTTT. This translates into CASSVRGSSTDTQYF.